This is a list of T cell receptor beta chains from one sample in a study of Graves' ophthalmopathy and Graves' hyperthyroidism. From the multiplex PCR reads, TCRdb called clonotypes with MiXCR, one entry per CDR3 protein. The data contain around 470,000 distinct CDR3 sequences, under 15% of them singletons. Sequencing input: blood. These TCRs come from a woman in her twenties or thirties with Graves' ophthalmopathy. CDR3s include the opening cysteine and the closing phenylalanine or tryptophan. D genes are given only for firm matches. Size tells how often a clone was seen (once, few, many) or the class of an expanded clone, and some rows leave it out.

>TRBV30|NA|NA|TRBJ1-5
CAWSGGLSNQPQHF
TGTGCCTGGAGTGGGGGATTAAGCAATCAGCCCCAGCATTTT
>TRBV6-1|many|NA|TRBJ1-1
CASSERGSWNTEAFF
TGTGCCAGCAGTGAACGTGGCAGCTGGAACACTGAAGCTTTCTTT
>TRBV6-1|many|NA|TRBJ1-1
CASSVRGTDTEAFF
TGTGCCAGCAGTGTAAGAGGGACGGACACTGAAGCTTTCTTT
>TRBV4-1|NA|NA|TRBJ2-7
CASSQVASGEQYF
TGCGCCAGCAGCCAAGTCGCCAGTGGGGAGCAGTACTTC
>TRBV12-3/TRBV12-4|NA|NA|TRBJ2-7
CASSLGAGNYEQYF
TGTGCCAGCAGTCTGGGGGCGGGGAACTACGAGCAGTACTTC
>TRBV12-3/TRBV12-4|many|TRBD1|TRBJ2-7
CASSAAGTGGEQYF
TGTGCCAGCAGTGCCGCCGGGACAGGGGGCGAGCAGTACTTC
>TRBV5-6|few|NA|TRBJ2-2
CASSLGSGLGELFF
TGTGCCAGCAGCTTGGGAAGTGGTCTCGGGGAGCTGTTTTTT
>TRBV7-8|many|NA|TRBJ1-1
CASSVRLTLEAFF
TGTGCCAGCAGCGTACGCCTCACTCTTGAAGCTTTCTTT
>TRBV4-1|many|NA|TRBJ2-7
CASSPEGSRRYEQYF
TGCGCCAGCAGCCCAGAGGGGTCAAGACGCTACGAGCAGTACTTC
>TRBV4-1|few|NA|TRBJ1-2
CASSQGGRGNYGYTF
TGCGCCAGCAGCCAAGGGGGACGTGGGAACTATGGCTACACCTTC
>TRBV4-1|many|TRBD1|TRBJ2-7
CASSQIQGREQYF
TGCGCCAGCAGCCAGATACAGGGGCGAGAGCAGTACTTC
>TRBV28|many|TRBD1|TRBJ2-7
CASRTGFEQYF
TGTGCCAGCAGGACAGGGTTCGAGCAGTACTTC
>TRBV28|once|NA|TRBJ2-7
CVSSQDKIYEQYF
TGTGTCAGCAGCCAAGACAAGATCTACGAGCAGTACTTC
>TRBV19|many|TRBD1|TRBJ2-7
CAGETGTASYEQYF
TGTGCCGGGGAGACCGGGACAGCGTCCTACGAGCAGTACTTC
>TRBV6-4|many|TRBD2|TRBJ2-1
CASSELAGTYNEQFF
TGTGCCAGCAGTGAGTTAGCGGGTACTTACAATGAGCAGTTCTTC
>TRBV19|many|NA|TRBJ1-5
CASRIPGGILGQPQHF
TGTGCCAGTAGAATCCCTGGGGGGATTTTAGGTCAGCCCCAGCATTTT
>TRBV29-1|NA|TRBD1|TRBJ1-1
CSGGGQGKTEAFF
TGCAGCGGGGGGGGACAGGGTAAGACTGAAGCTTTCTTT
>TRBV30|NA|NA|TRBJ1-5
CAWSAHGQLGNQPQHF
TGTGCCTGGAGCGCCCACGGCCAACTTGGCAATCAGCCCCAGCATTTT
>TRBV6-1|many|TRBD2|TRBJ2-7
CASSELAGGLNEQYF
TGTGCCAGCAGTGAACTCGCGGGAGGGCTTAACGAGCAGTACTTC
>TRBV2|many|TRBD2|TRBJ2-7
CASSQTSGPLEQYF
TGTGCCAGCAGCCAGACTAGCGGCCCCCTGGAGCAGTACTTC
>TRBV12-3/TRBV12-4|many|TRBD2|TRBJ2-5
CASSPGRKGLAGPSRETQYF
TGTGCCAGCAGCCCCGGACGGAAGGGACTAGCGGGACCGTCGAGGGAGACCCAGTACTTC
>TRBV12-3/TRBV12-4|many|NA|TRBJ2-7
CASKLEGYEQYF
TGTGCCAGCAAACTGGAGGGCTACGAGCAGTACTTC
>TRBV7-3|NA|NA|TRBJ1-1
CASSLNPGADTEAFF
TGTGCCAGCAGCTTAAACCCAGGGGCGGACACTGAAGCTTTCTTT
>TRBV20-1|many|NA|TRBJ2-7
CSARDVRGAVNEQYF
TGCAGTGCTAGAGATGTTCGGGGGGCTGTCAACGAGCAGTACTTC
>TRBV6-5|NA|TRBD1|TRBJ1-5
CASSSHDRVSNQPQHF
TGTGCCAGCAGTTCCCACGACAGGGTCAGCAATCAGCCCCAGCATTTT
>TRBV5-1|many|NA|TRBJ2-5
CASSLVEGSGQETQYF
TGCGCCAGCAGCTTGGTGGAGGGGTCGGGGCAAGAGACCCAGTACTTC
>TRBV5-1|many|NA|TRBJ2-7
CASSSLNSRYEQYF
TGCGCCAGCAGCTCCCTGAATAGCCGGTACGAGCAGTACTTC
>TRBV18|NA|NA|TRBJ2-7
CASSSPRNPYEQYF
TGTGCCAGCTCATCACCGCGTAACCCCTACGAGCAGTACTTC
>TRBV2|many|NA|TRBJ1-3
CASSPGSVVGNTIYF
TGTGCCAGCAGCCCAGGGAGTGTGGTTGGAAACACCATATATTTT
>TRBV6-1|few|TRBD1|TRBJ1-1
CASSRRDRVTEAFF
TGTGCCAGCAGCCGCCGGGACAGGGTTACTGAAGCTTTCTTT
>TRBV19|many|TRBD1|TRBJ1-2
CASRNRGYGYTF
TGTGCCAGTAGAAACAGGGGCTATGGCTACACCTTC
>TRBV30|many|NA|TRBJ2-2
CASGELFF
TGTGCCAGCGGGGAGCTGTTTTTT
>TRBV12-5|many|NA|TRBJ1-1
CASGWGATEAFF
TGTGCTAGCGGTTGGGGTGCCACTGAAGCTTTCTTT
>TRBV7-2|NA|NA|TRBJ1-5
CASSFERNQPQHF
TGTGCCAGCAGCTTTGAGCGGAATCAGCCCCAGCATTTT
>TRBV20-1|many|NA|TRBJ2-5
CSALLGGPKETQYF
TGCAGTGCCCTTCTAGGGGGACCAAAAGAGACCCAGTACTTC